One and the same sample provided the 11 T cell receptor beta chains below, sequenced in a study of long-term antiretroviral therapy in people with HIV. The authors ran the immunoSEQ assay, v3.0, at survey level. The method was immunoSEQ multiplex PCR; TCRdb's version includes in-frame clones alone and lacks a portion of them. The sample yields 15,000 to 20,000 clones, roughly 84% seen once. The source was unsorted PBMCs, collected 0.9 years after starting antiretroviral therapy. These receptors were collected from a young man with HIV.

V and J are TRBV11-2 and TRBJ1-3; no clear D gene. Trimming pared 6 bases from V and 4 bases from J, leaving 16 bases between. CDR3 length: 15 residues. Germline V lookup: CDR1 SGHAT, CDR2 FQNNGV. The CDR3 bases are TGTGCCAGCAGGCAAGGAAATCCTACCGGAAACACCATATATTTT. This gives the protein CASRQGNPTGNTIYF.

The genes are TRBV6-5 and TRBJ2-3; the D is unclear. CDR1 and CDR2 (germline): MNHEY, SVGAGI. The CDR3 extends over 14 amino acids. V lost 3 bases to trimming and J lost 2 bases, with 9 bases between them. Written as DNA, the CDR3 is TGTGCCAGCAGTTATTCGGGCTACACAGATACGCAGTATTTT. Its translation: CASSYSGYTDTQYF.

The V call is TRBV7-6, the J call TRBJ1-1; the match to TRBD1 covers 7 bases. CDR1 SGHVS and CDR2 FNYEAQ come from the germline V gene. This CDR3 has 13 residues. Trimming cost V 5 bases and J 4 bases; bases outside gene matches: 4. The chain's CDR3 is CASSQTGRTEAFF. The CDR3 DNA is TGTGCCAGCAGCCAGACAGGGCGCACTGAAGCTTTCTTT.

This clone was seen only a few times. The gene calls are TRBV25-1 and TRBJ2-2; D unclear. CDR3 size: 12 residues. The V gene lost 3 bases and the J gene lost 7 bases, with 6 bases spanning the gap. CDR1 and CDR2 from the germline V gene are MGHDK and SYGVNS. The CDR3 sequence: CASSDSSGELFF. CDR3 DNA sequence: TGTGCCAGCAGTGACTCAAGCGGGGAGCTGTTTTTT.

This chain links TRBV27 with TRBJ2-7; D perhaps matches TRBD1 (6 bases). Trimming took off 7 bases at V and 6 bases at J, with 22 bases between the two ends. This CDR3 has 15 residues. CDR1 and CDR2 from the germline V gene are MNHEY and SMNVEV (reference sequence). The CDR3 DNA follows: TGTGCCAGCACCGCCCCACAGGGAAGTCCGCCCGAGCAGTACTTC. Protein sequence: CASTAPQGSPPEQYF.

There are a few counts of this clone. V usage is TRBV4-2 and J usage is TRBJ2-7, with 7 bases lining up with TRBD1. Trimming took 1 base from V and 6 from J; bases not matched to a gene: 15. CDR3 length: 17 amino acids. Germline lookup yields CDR1 LGHNA and CDR2 YNFKEQ. The CDR3 here is CASSQALGQGVFGEQYF. CDR3 DNA sequence: TGTGCCAGCAGCCAAGCTTTGGGGCAGGGGGTTTTTGGCGAGCAGTACTTC.

The chain employs TRBV7-9 and TRBJ1-5, with 7 bases fitting TRBD1. Germline V gene data show CDR1 as SEHNR and CDR2 as FQNEAQ (reference sequence). This CDR3 has 13 residues. V trimming: 5 bases; J trimming: 5 bases; junction bases outside the gene matches: 3. CDR3 DNA sequence: TGTGCCAGCAGCCTGACAGGGTATCAGCCCCAGCATTTT. Protein: CASSLTGYQPQHF.

This chain connects TRBV18 to TRBJ1-1; no clear D. V was cut by 8 bases and J by 2 bases, with 9 bases left in between. Germline loops: CDR1 KGHSH, CDR2 LQKENI. The CDR3 loop spans 12 amino acids. The CDR3 protein is CASRTPNTEAFF. The CDR3 bases are TGTGCCAGCCGAACCCCCAACACTGAAGCTTTCTTT.

This clone was seen more than once but under ten times. The J gene is TRBJ1-2, the V gene TRBV6-5; possibly TRBD1 for D (6 bases). With 2 bases removed from V and 4 bases from J, the gap between germline ends came to 11 bases. This CDR3 contains 14 residues. Germline CDR1 MNHEY, CDR2 SVGAGI. The CDR3 nucleotides are TGTGCCAGCAGTTACGGGCAGGGGATCTATGGCTACACCTTC. The encoded protein is CASSYGQGIYGYTF.

The V call is TRBV5-4, the J call TRBJ2-3; D ambiguous. Germline-derived CDR1 and CDR2 are SGHNT and YYREEE (reference sequence). This CDR3 is built from 12 residues. V dropped 5 bases and J dropped 0 bases, with 4 bases sitting between them. The CDR3, as DNA: TGTGCCAGCAGAATTAGCACAGATACGCAGTATTTT. Amino acid sequence: CASRISTDTQYF.

The CDR3 nucleotides read TGTGCCAGCAGTTACGGGGGGGTCCTTGGTTCACCCCTCCACTTT. Translation gives CASSYGGVLGSPLHF. The chain employs TRBV6-5 and TRBJ1-6, with D tentatively TRBD1 (5 bases). This CDR3 contains 15 residues. Germline CDR1 is MNHEY and CDR2 is SVGAGI. V gave up 2 bases and J gave up 9 bases, with 14 bases separating them.